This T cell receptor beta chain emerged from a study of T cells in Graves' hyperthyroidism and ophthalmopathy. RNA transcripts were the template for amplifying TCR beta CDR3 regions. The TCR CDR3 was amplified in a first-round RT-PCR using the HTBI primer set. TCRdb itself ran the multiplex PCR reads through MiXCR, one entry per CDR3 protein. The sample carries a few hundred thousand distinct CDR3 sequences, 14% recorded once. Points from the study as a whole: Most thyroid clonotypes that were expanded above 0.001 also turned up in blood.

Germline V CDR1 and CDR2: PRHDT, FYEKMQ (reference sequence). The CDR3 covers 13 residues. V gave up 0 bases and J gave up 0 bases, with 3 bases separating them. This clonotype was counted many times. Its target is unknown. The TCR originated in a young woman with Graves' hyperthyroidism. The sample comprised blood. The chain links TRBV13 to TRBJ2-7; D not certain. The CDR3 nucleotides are TGTGCCAGCAGCTTAGGGTTCTCCTACGAGCAGTACTTC. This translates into CASSLGFSYEQYF. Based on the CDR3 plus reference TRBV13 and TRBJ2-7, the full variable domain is AAGVIQSPRHLIKEKRETATLKCYPIPRHDTVYWYQQGPGQDPQFLISFYEKMQSDKGSIPDRFSAQQFSDYHSELNMSSLELGDSALYFCASSLGFSYEQYFGPGTRLTVT.